This T cell receptor beta chain was documented in a study of blood T cell repertoires in COVID-19. Study information: Samples representing acute and convalescent COVID-19 were sourced from the United States, Italy and Spain. T cells, B-cell-depleted T cells, or PBMCs provided the cDNA or gDNA that served as material.

The CDR3 sequence is 22 residues long. V lost 3 bases, J lost 0 bases, and 27 bases lay in between. As originally analysed: Estimation of nucleated cell counts relied on the amplification of reference gene primers. Libraries were prepared by immunoSEQ multiplex PCR; TCRdb keeps only in-frame clonotypes and omits some of them. V and J calls and clone size are given by that table; D and trimming were obtained from the DNA. The profile covers around 140,000 clones, with more than 70% appearing a single time and 28% taken by the ten largest. The sequence came from a human donor in a cohort sampled during active COVID-19. The gene calls are TRBV23-1 and TRBJ2-6, with D possibly being TRBD1 (6 bases). TRBV23-1 is flagged as an ORF with uncertain function. Sequenced sample: peripheral blood. The CDR3 bases are TGCGCCAGCAGTCAGCTCCCCGAAGAAGTCGGACAGTCGGCCTCTGGGGCCAACGTCCTGACTTTC. Translating gives CASSQLPEEVGQSASGANVLTF.